The 21 T cell receptor beta chains given below trace back to one sample, sequenced in a study of blood T cell repertoires in COVID-19. Libraries were prepared by immunoSEQ multiplex PCR; TCRdb keeps only in-frame clonotypes and omits some of them. The profile covers a few hundred thousand clones, with 80% to 90% appearing a single time and 5% to 7.5% taken by the ten largest. The source material was PBMCs or T cells enriched from blood (not recorded which). All receptors come from a woman aged 45-65 years who had been exposed to COVID-19.

The chain employs TRBV7-3 and TRBJ2-3; the D gene is possibly TRBD2 (5 bases). V was trimmed by 5 bases and J by 3 bases, leaving 12 bases between them. CDR1 is SGHTA and CDR2 is FQGTGA in the germline V gene. The CDR3 runs 14 residues. This chain's CDR3 is CASSRGSGTDTQYF. CDR3 sequence (DNA): TGTGCCAGCAGCCGAGGATCGGGGACAGATACGCAGTATTTT.

The chain has TRBV5-4 and TRBJ2-3; D possibly corresponds to TRBD2 (5 bases). Per the germline V gene, CDR1 is SGHNT and CDR2 is YYREEE (reference sequence). V lost 4 bases and J 4 bases, leaving 13 bases between the germline ends. This CDR3 contains 14 residues. CDR3: CASSPSPGADTQYF. The CDR3 DNA reads TGTGCCAGCAGCCCAAGTCCCGGGGCAGATACGCAGTATTTT.

This sequence joins TRBV7-3 and TRBJ1-1; 7 positions match TRBD1. Germline V lookup: CDR1 SGHTA, CDR2 FQGTGA. CDR3 size: 15 residues. After removal of 3 bases from V and 2 bases from J, the junction contained 6 bases not matched to a gene. CDR3 sequence reads: CASSLQGDFNTEAFF. DNA of the CDR3: TGTGCCAGCAGCTTGCAGGGGGACTTTAACACTGAAGCTTTCTTT.

The J gene is TRBJ1-1, the V gene TRBV6-5; D might be TRBD1 (6 bases). The ends were cut back, 6 bases at V and 5 bases at J, with 16 bases in the middle. CDR1 is MNHEY and CDR2 is SVGAGI in the germline V gene. There are 14 residues in the CDR3. The CDR3 loop reads CASSYTPTGTEAFF. CDR3 bases: TGTGCCAGCAGCTACACCCCAACAGGGACTGAAGCTTTCTTT.

The chain combines TRBV7-9 with TRBJ2-7; 7 bases are a match to TRBD2. Trimming took 5 bases from V and 6 from J; bases not matched to a gene: 7. CDR3 size: 13 residues. Germline loops: CDR1 SEHNR, CDR2 FQNEAQ (reference sequence). The CDR3 sequence: CASSPSGGGEQYF. CDR3 nucleotides: TGTGCCAGCAGCCCCTCGGGGGGAGGCGAGCAGTACTTC.

The chain joins TRBV10-3 to TRBJ2-5; D is unclear. Per the germline V gene, CDR1 is ENHRY and CDR2 is SYGVKD. There are 11 residues in the CDR3. V lost 4 bases and J lost 5, with 5 bases in between. The CDR3, as DNA: TGTGCCATCAGTGCTCAGGAGACCCAGTACTTC. Translation gives CAISAQETQYF.

This clone has only a few counts. This chain uses TRBV21-1 with TRBJ2-7; the table gives TRBD1 as D, unverified against the DNA. TRBV21-1 is a pseudogene. The CDR3 contains 16 residues. CDR3 sequence (DNA): TGTGCCAGCATGACCCCAGGTCTACCTTTTTCCTACGAGCAGTACTTC. Protein product: CASMTPGLPFSYEQYF.

A single count supports this clone. The V call is TRBV6-5, the J call TRBJ2-5; the match to TRBD2 covers 10 bases. The CDR3 spans 15 residues. Germline V gene lookup returns CDR1 MNHEY and CDR2 SVGAGI. Trimming removed 6 bases from V and 5 bases from J; junction bases left unmatched: 9. The CDR3 here is CASRPAGGPLETQYF. CDR3 DNA sequence: TGTGCCAGCAGGCCAGCGGGGGGGCCACTGGAGACCCAGTACTTC.

The V call is TRBV6-5, the J call TRBJ1-2; 7 positions match TRBD1. After removal of 5 bases from V and 7 bases from J, the junction contained 10 bases not matched to a gene. Germline V gives CDR1 MNHEY, CDR2 SVGAGI. The CDR3 extends over 14 amino acids. CDR3 sequence: CASSRSRTGGGYTF. The CDR3 nucleotides read TGTGCCAGCAGTAGATCGAGGACAGGTGGTGGCTACACCTTC.

The CDR3 bases are TGTGCCACTCAACTAGCGGGGGGAGCCTACGAGCAGTACTTC. Translating gives CATQLAGGAYEQYF. J is TRBJ2-7 and V is TRBV7-2, with 12 bases that match TRBD2. Trimming at V came to 10 bases and at J to 2 bases, leaving 6 bases not matched to a gene. In germline, CDR1 is SGHTA, CDR2 FQGNSA. The CDR3 covers 14 residues.

V usage is TRBV6-5 and J usage is TRBJ2-1; tentative D call: TRBD2 (6 bases). Germline V gene sequence: CDR1 MNHEY, CDR2 SVGAGI. The CDR3 runs 12 residues. The V and J ends lost 11 bases and 3 bases respectively, with 11 bases between them. The CDR3 nucleotides read TGTGCCTCCTGGCGGGACTACAATGAGCAGTTCTTC. Its translation: CASWRDYNEQFF.

The chain uses TRBV7-2 and TRBJ1-3, with D perhaps matching TRBD1 (6 bases). The CDR3 covers 17 residues. V lost 5 bases and J lost 0, with 17 bases in between. The germline V gene has CDR1 SGHTA and CDR2 FQGNSA. The CDR3 DNA is TGTGCCAGCAGCCCAGGGGACGGACGGATCTCTGGAAACACCATATATTTT. It yields the protein CASSPGDGRISGNTIYF.

The V call is TRBV29-1, the J call TRBJ1-4; D remains ambiguous. The CDR3 length is 13 residues. Trimming took off 4 bases at V and 4 bases at J, with 10 bases between the two ends. Germline values: CDR1 SQVTM, CDR2 ANQGSEA. CDR3 coding DNA: TGCAGCGTTGGAGGCGAGAATAATGAAAAACTGTTTTTT. Translating gives CSVGGENNEKLFF.

This chain links TRBV10-3 with TRBJ1-1; the match to TRBD1 covers 7 bases. Trimming took 6 bases from V and 5 from J; bases not matched to a gene: 9. This CDR3 region has 14 residues. In germline, CDR1 is ENHRY, CDR2 SYGVKD. CDR3 residues: CAIRSGQAGTEAFF. CDR3 DNA: TGTGCCATCAGAAGCGGACAGGCAGGGACTGAAGCTTTCTTT.

This chain joins TRBV5-4 and TRBJ2-7; 8 nucleotides align to TRBD1. This CDR3 has 14 amino acids. The J segment lost 2 bases and the V segment lost 7 bases, leaving 8 bases of the junction unmatched. Looked up from germline, CDR1 is SGHNT and CDR2 is YYREEE (reference sequence). CDR3 protein: CASGTRDRPYEQYF. The CDR3 DNA is TGTGCCAGCGGTACCCGGGACAGGCCCTACGAGCAGTACTTC.

The chain carries TRBV10-1 and TRBJ2-7; perhaps TRBD1 as D (5 bases). The germline CDR1 and CDR2 sequences are WNHNN and SYGVQD (reference sequence). Trimming cost V 6 bases and J 6 bases, with 15 bases left between them. This CDR3 has 13 amino acids. CDR3 DNA: TGCGCCAGCAGCGCAACAGGAAGGAGCGAGCAGTACTTC. Protein: CASSATGRSEQYF.

V usage is TRBV19 and J usage is TRBJ2-2; D gene ambiguous. Germline V CDR1 and CDR2: LNHDA, SQIVND (reference sequence). The CDR3 is 17 residues long. V shed 0 bases and J shed 5 bases, with 16 bases lying between them. CDR3 sequence (DNA): TGTGCCAGTAGTATAGATCTCATGCGAGGTGGTACCGGGGAGCTGTTTTTT. Its translation is CASSIDLMRGGTGELFF.

The rearrangement links TRBV5-5 to TRBJ2-7; 8 bases line up with TRBD2. V was pared by 4 bases and J by 1 base, with 4 bases of the junction left unmatched. The CDR3 runs 14 residues. The germline gives CDR1 SGHKS, CDR2 YYEKEE (reference sequence). CDR3 DNA sequence: TGTGCCAGCAGCCTGGGACTAGATTCCTACGAGCAGTACTTC. This translates into CASSLGLDSYEQYF.

This rearrangement joins TRBV25-1 to TRBJ2-5; weak D call: TRBD1 (6 bases). The CDR3 has 13 residues. Germline CDR1 is MGHDK and CDR2 is SYGVNS. Between the trimmed V and J ends, which lost 7 bases and 4 bases, there was a span of 13 bases. The CDR3 coding sequence is TGTGCCAGCACGGTACAGGGCGGAGAGACCCAGTACTTC. It encodes CASTVQGGETQYF.

The genes are TRBV21-1 and TRBJ1-1; TRBD1 is the table's D call, not checked against the DNA. TRBV21-1 is a pseudogene. CDR3 size: 9 residues. Written as DNA, the CDR3 is TGTGCCAGCAGCCCCCGCAGATTCTTT. Amino acid sequence: CASSPRRFF.

This rearrangement joins TRBV6-6 to TRBJ2-7; the D gene is possibly TRBD1 (6 bases). The V and J ends lost 8 bases and 0 bases respectively, with 14 bases between them. The CDR3 sequence is 14 residues long. Germline V gene sequence: CDR1 MNHNY, CDR2 SVGAGI (reference sequence). The CDR3 loop reads CASRTGQYSYEQYF. The DNA for the CDR3 is TGTGCCAGCCGTACCGGACAGTACTCCTACGAGCAGTACTTC.